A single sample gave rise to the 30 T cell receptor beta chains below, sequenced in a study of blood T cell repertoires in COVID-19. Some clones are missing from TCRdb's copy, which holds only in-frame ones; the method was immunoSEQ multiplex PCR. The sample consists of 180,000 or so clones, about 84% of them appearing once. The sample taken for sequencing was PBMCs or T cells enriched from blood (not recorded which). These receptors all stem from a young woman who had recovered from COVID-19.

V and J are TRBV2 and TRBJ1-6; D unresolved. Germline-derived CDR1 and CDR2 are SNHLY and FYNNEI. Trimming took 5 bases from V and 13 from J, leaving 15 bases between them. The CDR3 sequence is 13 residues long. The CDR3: CASSSLPPRPLHF. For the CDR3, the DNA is TGTGCCAGCAGTTCCCTCCCCCCCAGGCCCCTCCACTTT.

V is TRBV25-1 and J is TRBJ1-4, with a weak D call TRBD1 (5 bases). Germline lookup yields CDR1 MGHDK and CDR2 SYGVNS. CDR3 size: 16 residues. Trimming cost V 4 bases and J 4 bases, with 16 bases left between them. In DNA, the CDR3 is TGTGCCAGCAGTGGAGGAGGAGGGGCATTTAATGAAAAACTGTTTTTT. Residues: CASSGGGGAFNEKLFF. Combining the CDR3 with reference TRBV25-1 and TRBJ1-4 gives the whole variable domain EADIYQTPRYLVIGTGKKITLECSQTMGHDKMYWYQQDPGMELHLIHYSYGVNSTEKGDLSSESTVSRIRTEHFPLTLESARPSHTSQYLCASSGGGGAFNEKLFFGSGTQLSVL.

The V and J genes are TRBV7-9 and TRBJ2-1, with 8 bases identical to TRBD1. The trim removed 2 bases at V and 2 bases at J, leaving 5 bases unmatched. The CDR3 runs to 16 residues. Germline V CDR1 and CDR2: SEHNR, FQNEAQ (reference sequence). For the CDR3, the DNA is TGTGCCAGCAGCTTAAGGACAGGGAGAGCCTACAATGAGCAGTTCTTC. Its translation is CASSLRTGRAYNEQFF.

The CDR3 region has the DNA TGTGCCAGCAGCTTAGTTAATAATCAGCCCCAGCATTTT. Translating gives CASSLVNNQPQHF. This sequence joins TRBV7-8 and TRBJ1-5, with D unclear. Germline V gives CDR1 SGHVS, CDR2 FQNEAQ. CDR3 length: 13 amino acids. V lost 1 base and J 4 bases, leaving 5 bases between the germline ends.

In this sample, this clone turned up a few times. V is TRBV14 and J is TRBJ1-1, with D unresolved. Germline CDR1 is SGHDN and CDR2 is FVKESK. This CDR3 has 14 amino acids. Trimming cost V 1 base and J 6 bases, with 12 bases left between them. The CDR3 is CASSQGLRVPEAFF. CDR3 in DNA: TGTGCCAGCAGCCAAGGATTGAGGGTCCCTGAAGCTTTCTTT.

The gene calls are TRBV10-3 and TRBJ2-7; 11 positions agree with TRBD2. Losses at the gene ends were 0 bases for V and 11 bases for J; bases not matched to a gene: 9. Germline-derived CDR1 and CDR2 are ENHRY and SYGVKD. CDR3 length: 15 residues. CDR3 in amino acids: CAISESTTSGREKYF. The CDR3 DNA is TGTGCCATCAGTGAGTCGACCACTAGCGGGAGAGAGAAGTACTTC.

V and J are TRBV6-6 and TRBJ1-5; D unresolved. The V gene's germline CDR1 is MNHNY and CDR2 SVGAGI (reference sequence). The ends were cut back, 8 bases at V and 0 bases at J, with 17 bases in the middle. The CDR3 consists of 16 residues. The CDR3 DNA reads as TGTGCCAGCTCCCCTGAGGGAGTCGATAGCAATCAGCCCCAGCATTTT. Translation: CASSPEGVDSNQPQHF.

This CDR3 is CASSFSQGGNTEAFF. DNA for the CDR3: TGTGCCAGCAGCTTTAGTCAGGGGGGGAACACTGAAGCTTTCTTT. The V gene is TRBV7-2, the J gene TRBJ1-1; TRBD1 matches at 7 bases. CDR3 size: 15 residues. Germline trimming cut 3 bases from V and 1 base from J; bases unmatched to any gene: 5. Germline assignment: CDR1 SGHTA and CDR2 FQGNSA.

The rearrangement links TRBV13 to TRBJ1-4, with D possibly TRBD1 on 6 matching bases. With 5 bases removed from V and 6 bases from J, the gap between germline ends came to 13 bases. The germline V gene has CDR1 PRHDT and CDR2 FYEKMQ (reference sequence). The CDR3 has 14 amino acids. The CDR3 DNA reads TGTGCCAGCAGCCTCGGACAGATGGATGAAAAACTGTTTTTT. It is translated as CASSLGQMDEKLFF. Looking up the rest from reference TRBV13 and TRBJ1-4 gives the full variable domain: AAGVIQSPRHLIKEKRETATLKCYPIPRHDTVYWYQQGPGQDPQFLISFYEKMQSDKGSIPDRFSAQQFSDYHSELNMSSLELGDSALYFCASSLGQMDEKLFFGSGTQLSVL.

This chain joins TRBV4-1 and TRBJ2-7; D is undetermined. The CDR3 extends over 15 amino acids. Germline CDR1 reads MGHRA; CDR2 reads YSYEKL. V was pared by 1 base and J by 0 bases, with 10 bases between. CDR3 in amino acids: CASSQVVAPSYEQYF. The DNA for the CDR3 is TGCGCCAGCAGCCAAGTTGTGGCACCCTCCTACGAGCAGTACTTC.

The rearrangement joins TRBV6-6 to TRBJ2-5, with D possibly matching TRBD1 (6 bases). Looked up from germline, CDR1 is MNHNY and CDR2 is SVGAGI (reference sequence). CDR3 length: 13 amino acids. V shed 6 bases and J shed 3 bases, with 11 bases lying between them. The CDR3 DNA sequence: TGTGCCAGCAGCCTAAGGACAGAAGAGACCCAGTACTTC. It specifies CASSLRTEETQYF.

The CDR3 sequence is CASSLLPRPERNYGYTF. In DNA, the CDR3 is TGTGCCAGCAGCCTCTTACCCCGGCCGGAGCGTAACTATGGCTACACCTTC. The gene calls are TRBV11-2 and TRBJ1-2; D gene uncertain. With 5 bases removed from V and 1 base from J, the gap between germline ends came to 20 bases. Germline-derived CDR1 and CDR2 are SGHAT and FQNNGV. The CDR3 has 17 residues.

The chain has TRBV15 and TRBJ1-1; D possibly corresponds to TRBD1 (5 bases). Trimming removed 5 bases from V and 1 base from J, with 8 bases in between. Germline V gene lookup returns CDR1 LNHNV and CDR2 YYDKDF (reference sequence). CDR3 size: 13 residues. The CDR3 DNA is TGTGCCACCAGCGACGACAGGAACACTGAAGCTTTCTTT. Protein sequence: CATSDDRNTEAFF.

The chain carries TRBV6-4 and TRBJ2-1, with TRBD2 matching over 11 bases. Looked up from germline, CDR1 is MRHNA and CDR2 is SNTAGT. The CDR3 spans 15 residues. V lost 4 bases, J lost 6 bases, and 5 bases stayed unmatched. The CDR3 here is CASSVTSGVANEQFF. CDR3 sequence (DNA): TGTGCCAGCAGTGTGACTAGCGGGGTGGCCAATGAGCAGTTCTTC.

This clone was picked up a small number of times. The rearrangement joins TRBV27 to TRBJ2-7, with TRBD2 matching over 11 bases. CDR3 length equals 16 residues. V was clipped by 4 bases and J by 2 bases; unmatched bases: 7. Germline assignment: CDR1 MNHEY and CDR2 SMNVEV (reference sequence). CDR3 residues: CASSSLTSGSPYEQYF. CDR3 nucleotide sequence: TGTGCCAGCAGTTCTCTTACTAGCGGGAGTCCCTACGAGCAGTACTTC.

CDR3 region: CASSVDRGAADTQYF. CDR3 sequence (DNA): TGTGCCAGCAGTGTTGACAGGGGGGCGGCAGATACGCAGTATTTT. The rearrangement links TRBV2 to TRBJ2-3, with 9 bases identical to TRBD1. The CDR3 runs to 15 residues. Trimming took 4 bases from V and 4 from J; bases not matched to a gene: 6. Germline V gene sequence: CDR1 SNHLY, CDR2 FYNNEI. The full variable domain, completed using reference TRBV2 and TRBJ2-3, is EPEVTQTPSHQVTQMGQEVILRCVPISNHLYFYWYRQILGQKVEFLVSFYNNEISEKSEIFDDQFSVERPDGSNFTLKIRSTKLEDSAMYFCASSVDRGAADTQYFGPGTRLTVL.

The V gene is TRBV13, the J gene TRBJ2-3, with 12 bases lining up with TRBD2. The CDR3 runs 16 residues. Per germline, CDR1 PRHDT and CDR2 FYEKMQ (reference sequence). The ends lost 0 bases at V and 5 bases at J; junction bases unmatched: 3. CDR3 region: CASSLGQLAGGDTQYF. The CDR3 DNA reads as TGTGCCAGCAGCTTAGGGCAACTAGCGGGAGGAGATACGCAGTATTTT.

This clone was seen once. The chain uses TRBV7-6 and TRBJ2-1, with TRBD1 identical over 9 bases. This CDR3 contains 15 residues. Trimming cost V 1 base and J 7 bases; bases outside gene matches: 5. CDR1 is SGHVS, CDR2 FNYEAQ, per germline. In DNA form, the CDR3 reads TGTGCCAGCAGCTTAGTGCCGGGACAGGGAAATGAGCAGTTCTTC. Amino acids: CASSLVPGQGNEQFF.

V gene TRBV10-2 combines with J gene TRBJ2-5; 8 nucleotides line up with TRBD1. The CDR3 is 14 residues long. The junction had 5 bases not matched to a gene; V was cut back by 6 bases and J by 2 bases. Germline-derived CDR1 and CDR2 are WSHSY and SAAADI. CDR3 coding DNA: TGCGCCAGCAGCGCCCGGGACAGGCAAGAGACCCAGTACTTC. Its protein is CASSARDRQETQYF.

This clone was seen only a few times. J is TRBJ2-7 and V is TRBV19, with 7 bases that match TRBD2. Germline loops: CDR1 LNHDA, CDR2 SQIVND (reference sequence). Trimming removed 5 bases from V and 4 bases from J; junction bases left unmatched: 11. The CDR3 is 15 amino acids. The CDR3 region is CASSFAGAGMYEQYF. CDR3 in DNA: TGTGCCAGTAGTTTCGCGGGAGCGGGTATGTACGAGCAGTACTTC.

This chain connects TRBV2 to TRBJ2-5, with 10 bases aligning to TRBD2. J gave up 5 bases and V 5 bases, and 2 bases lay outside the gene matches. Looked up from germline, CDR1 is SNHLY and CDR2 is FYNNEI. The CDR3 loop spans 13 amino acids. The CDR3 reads CASSLAGAETQYF. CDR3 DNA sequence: TGTGCCAGCAGTCTAGCGGGAGCGGAGACCCAGTACTTC.

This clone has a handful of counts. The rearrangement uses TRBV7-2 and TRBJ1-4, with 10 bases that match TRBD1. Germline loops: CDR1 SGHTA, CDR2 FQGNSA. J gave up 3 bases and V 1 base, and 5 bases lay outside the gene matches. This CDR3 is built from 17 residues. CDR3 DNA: TGTGCCAGCAGCTTAGGGGGACAGGGGACTGCTAATGAAAAACTGTTTTTT. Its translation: CASSLGGQGTANEKLFF.

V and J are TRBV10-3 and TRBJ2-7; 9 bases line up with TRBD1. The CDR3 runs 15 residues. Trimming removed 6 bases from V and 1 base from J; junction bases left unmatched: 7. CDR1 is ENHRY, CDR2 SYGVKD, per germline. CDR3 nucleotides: TGTGCCATCAGACCAGAACAGGGGGCTTCCTACGAGCAGTACTTC. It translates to CAIRPEQGASYEQYF.

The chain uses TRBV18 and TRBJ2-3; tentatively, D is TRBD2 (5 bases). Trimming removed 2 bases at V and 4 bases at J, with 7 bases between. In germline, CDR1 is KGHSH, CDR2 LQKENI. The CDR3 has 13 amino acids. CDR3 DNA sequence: TGTGCCAGCTCACCAGGACTCCCAGATACGCAGTATTTT. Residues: CASSPGLPDTQYF.

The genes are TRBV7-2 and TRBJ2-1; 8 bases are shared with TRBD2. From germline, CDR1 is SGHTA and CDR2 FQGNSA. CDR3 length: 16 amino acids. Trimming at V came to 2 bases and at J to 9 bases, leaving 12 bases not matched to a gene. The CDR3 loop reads CASSLRWPGGPGEQFF. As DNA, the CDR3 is TGTGCCAGCAGCTTACGGTGGCCGGGAGGGCCGGGTGAGCAGTTCTTC.

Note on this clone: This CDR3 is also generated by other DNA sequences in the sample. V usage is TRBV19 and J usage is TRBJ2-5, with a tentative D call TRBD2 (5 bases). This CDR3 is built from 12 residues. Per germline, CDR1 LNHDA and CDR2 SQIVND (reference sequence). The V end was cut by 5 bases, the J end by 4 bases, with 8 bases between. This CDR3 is CASSGRRETQYF. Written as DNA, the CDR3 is TGTGCCAGTAGTGGGAGACGAGAGACCCAGTACTTC.

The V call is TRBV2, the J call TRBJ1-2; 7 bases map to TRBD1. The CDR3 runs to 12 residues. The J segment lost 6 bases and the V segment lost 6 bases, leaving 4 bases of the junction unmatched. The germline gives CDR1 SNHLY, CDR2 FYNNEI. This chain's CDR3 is CASSLTGDGYTF. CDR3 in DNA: TGTGCCAGCAGCCTTACAGGGGATGGCTACACCTTC. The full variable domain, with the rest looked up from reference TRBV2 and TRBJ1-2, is EPEVTQTPSHQVTQMGQEVILRCVPISNHLYFYWYRQILGQKVEFLVSFYNNEISEKSEIFDDQFSVERPDGSNFTLKIRSTKLEDSAMYFCASSLTGDGYTFGSGTRLTVV.

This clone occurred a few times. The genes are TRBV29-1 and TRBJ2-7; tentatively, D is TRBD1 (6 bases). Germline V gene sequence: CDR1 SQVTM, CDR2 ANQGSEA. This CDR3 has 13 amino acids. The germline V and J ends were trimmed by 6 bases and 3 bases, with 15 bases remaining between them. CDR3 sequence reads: CSVGQRSLYEQYF. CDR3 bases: TGCAGCGTCGGACAGAGGAGCCTCTACGAGCAGTACTTC.

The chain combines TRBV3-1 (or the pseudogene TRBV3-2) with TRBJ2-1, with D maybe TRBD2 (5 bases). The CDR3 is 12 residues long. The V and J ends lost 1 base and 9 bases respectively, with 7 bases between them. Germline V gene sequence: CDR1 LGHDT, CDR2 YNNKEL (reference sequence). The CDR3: CASSQGGGEQFF. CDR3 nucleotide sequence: TGTGCCAGCAGCCAAGGAGGAGGTGAGCAGTTCTTC.

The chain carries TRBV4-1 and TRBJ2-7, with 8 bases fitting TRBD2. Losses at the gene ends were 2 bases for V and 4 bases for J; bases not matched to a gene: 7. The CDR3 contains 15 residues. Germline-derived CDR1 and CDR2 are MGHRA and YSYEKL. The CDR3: CASSQWVGGAYEQYF. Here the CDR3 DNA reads TGCGCCAGCAGCCAATGGGTCGGGGGGGCGTACGAGCAGTACTTC.